These 3 T cell receptor beta chains came from one sample sequenced in a study of early T cells in non-severe SARS-CoV-2 infection. MiXCR, applied by TCRdb to the 5' RACE reads, yields one record per CDR3 protein. The data contain around 60,000 distinct CDR3 sequences, 10% to 15% of them singletons. Sequencing was done on a sample of whole blood. These TCRs come from an adult who was a healthcare worker with PCR-confirmed SARS-CoV-2 infection or an uninfected control (not recorded which).

This clonotype was counted between two and nine times. The chain joins TRBV24-1 to TRBJ2-1, with TRBD2 matching over 7 bases. The V gene end was trimmed by 9 bases and the J gene end by 4 bases; junction bases not matched to a gene: 8. The length of the CDR3 is 14 residues. Germline CDR1 KGHDR, CDR2 SFDVKD. CDR3 nucleotide sequence: TGTGCCACCCAAGCGGGGAGTAATTACAATGAGCAGTTCTTC. As protein: CATQAGSNYNEQFF.

This clonotype has ten or more counts. The V and J genes are TRBV27 and TRBJ1-2; TRBD1 aligns across 8 bases. The CDR3 length is 15 residues. Germline lookup yields CDR1 MNHEY and CDR2 SMNVEV (reference sequence). Trimming cost V 4 bases and J 4 bases; bases outside gene matches: 8. The CDR3 reads CASSYGAGGSYGYTF. The CDR3 nucleotides read TGTGCCAGCAGTTATGGGGCAGGGGGCTCCTATGGCTACACCTTC.

This clonotype has a count of ten or more. CDR3 sequence reads: CASSLQELPNSPLHF. CDR3 sequence (DNA): TGTGCCAGCAGCTTGCAGGAGTTACCCAATTCACCCCTCCACTTT. The V call is TRBV13, the J call TRBJ1-6, with D unresolved. CDR1 PRHDT and CDR2 FYEKMQ come from the germline V gene (reference sequence). Trimming stripped 3 bases from V and 7 bases from J, with 13 bases between. The CDR3 contains 15 residues.